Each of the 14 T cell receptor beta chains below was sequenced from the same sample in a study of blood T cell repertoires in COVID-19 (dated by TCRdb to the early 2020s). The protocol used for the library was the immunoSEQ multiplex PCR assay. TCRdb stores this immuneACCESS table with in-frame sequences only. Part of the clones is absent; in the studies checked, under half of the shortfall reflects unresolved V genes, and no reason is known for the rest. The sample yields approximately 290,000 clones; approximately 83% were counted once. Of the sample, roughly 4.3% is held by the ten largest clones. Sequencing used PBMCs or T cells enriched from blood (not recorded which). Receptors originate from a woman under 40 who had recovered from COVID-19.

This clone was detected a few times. Written as DNA, the CDR3 is TGTGCCTGGAACGGAGGACAGGGTGGCGAGCAGTACTTC. It yields the protein CAWNGGQGGEQYF. This sequence joins TRBV30 and TRBJ2-7; 8 positions agree with TRBD1. This CDR3 has 13 residues. J gave up 6 bases and V 4 bases, and 8 bases lay outside the gene matches. CDR1 GTSNPN and CDR2 SVGIG come from the germline V gene (reference sequence).

The CDR3 DNA sequence: TGTGCCAGCAGCTTAAAACAGGGTTGGGAGACCCAGTACTTC. Its protein product is CASSLKQGWETQYF. The rearrangement joins TRBV7-9 to TRBJ2-5; TRBD1 is a possible D gene (6 bases). Germline values: CDR1 SEHNR, CDR2 FQNEAQ (reference sequence). This CDR3 has 14 residues. V gave up 2 bases and J gave up 5 bases, with 12 bases separating them.

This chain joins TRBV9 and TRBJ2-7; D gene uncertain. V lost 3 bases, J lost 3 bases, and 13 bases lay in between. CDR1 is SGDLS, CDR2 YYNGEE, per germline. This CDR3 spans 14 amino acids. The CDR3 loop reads CASSASGSVYEQYF. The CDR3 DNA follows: TGTGCCAGCAGCGCCTCAGGTTCCGTCTACGAGCAGTACTTC.

The CDR3 loop reads CASSLGGRGSYNSPLHF. The CDR3 region has the DNA TGTGCCAGCAGCTTGGGGGGGAGGGGCTCCTATAATTCACCCCTCCACTTT. The rearrangement links TRBV5-4 to TRBJ1-6; D perhaps matches TRBD1 (5 bases). The CDR3 consists of 17 residues. V lost 0 bases to trimming and J lost 0 bases, with 10 bases between them. CDR1 SGHNT and CDR2 YYREEE come from the germline V gene (reference sequence).

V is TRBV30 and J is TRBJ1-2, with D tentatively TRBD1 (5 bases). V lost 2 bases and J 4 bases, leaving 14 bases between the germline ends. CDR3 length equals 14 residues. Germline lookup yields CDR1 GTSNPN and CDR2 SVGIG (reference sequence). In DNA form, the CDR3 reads TGTGCCTGGAGTCCTTTGACAGCCTTCTATGGCTACACCTTC. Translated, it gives CAWSPLTAFYGYTF.

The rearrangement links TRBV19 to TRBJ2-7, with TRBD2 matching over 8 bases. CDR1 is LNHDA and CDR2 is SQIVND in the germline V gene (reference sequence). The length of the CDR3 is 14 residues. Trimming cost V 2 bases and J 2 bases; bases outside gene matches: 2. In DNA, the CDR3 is TGTGCCAGTAGTATACGGGGGGGGGCCTACGAGCAGTACTTC. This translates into CASSIRGGAYEQYF.

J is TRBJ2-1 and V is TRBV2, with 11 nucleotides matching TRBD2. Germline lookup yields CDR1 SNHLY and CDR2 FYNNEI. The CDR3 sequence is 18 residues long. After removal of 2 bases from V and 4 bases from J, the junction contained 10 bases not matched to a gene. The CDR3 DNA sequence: TGTGCCAGCAGTGAACGGGGACTGGGGACTAGCGGATACAATGAGCAGTTCTTC. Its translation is CASSERGLGTSGYNEQFF.

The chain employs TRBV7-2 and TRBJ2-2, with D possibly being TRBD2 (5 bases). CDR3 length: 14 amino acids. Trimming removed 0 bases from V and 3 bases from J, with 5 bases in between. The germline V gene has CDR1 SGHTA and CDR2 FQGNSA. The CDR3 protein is CASSLAGDTGELFF. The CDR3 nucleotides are TGTGCCAGCAGCTTAGCGGGAGACACCGGGGAGCTGTTTTTT.

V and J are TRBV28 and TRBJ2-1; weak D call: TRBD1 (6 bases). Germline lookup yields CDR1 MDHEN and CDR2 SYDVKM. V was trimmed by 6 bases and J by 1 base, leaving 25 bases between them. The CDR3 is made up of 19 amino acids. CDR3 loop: CASSLFRTARARSYNEQFF. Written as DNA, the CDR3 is TGTGCCAGCAGCCTATTCCGGACAGCTCGGGCTAGGTCCTACAATGAGCAGTTCTTC.

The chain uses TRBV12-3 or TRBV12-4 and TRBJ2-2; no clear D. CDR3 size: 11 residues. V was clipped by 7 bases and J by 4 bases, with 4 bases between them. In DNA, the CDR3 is TGTGCCAGCAACGGCACCGGGGAGCTGTTTTTT. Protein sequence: CASNGTGELFF.

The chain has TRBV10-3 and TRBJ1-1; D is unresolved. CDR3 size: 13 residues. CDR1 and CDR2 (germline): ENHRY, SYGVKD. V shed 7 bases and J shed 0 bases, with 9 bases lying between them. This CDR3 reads CAITQTLNTEAFF. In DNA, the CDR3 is TGTGCCATCACCCAAACACTGAACACTGAAGCTTTCTTT.

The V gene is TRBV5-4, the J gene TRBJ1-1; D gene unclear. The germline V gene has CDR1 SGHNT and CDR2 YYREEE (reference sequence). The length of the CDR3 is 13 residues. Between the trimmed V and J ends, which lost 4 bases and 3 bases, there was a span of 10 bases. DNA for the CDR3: TGTGCCAGCAGCGACTCTCGGGACACTGAAGCTTTCTTT. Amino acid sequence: CASSDSRDTEAFF.

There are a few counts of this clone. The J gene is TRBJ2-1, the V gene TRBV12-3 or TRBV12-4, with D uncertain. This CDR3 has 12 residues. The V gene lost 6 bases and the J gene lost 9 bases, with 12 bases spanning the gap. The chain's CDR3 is CASRRTVSEQFF. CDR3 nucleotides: TGTGCCAGCAGACGCACAGTGAGTGAGCAGTTCTTC.

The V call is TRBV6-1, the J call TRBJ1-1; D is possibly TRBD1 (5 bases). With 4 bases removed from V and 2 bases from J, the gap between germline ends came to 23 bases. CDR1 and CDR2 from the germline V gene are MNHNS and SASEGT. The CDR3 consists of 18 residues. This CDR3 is CASSGAVGREGYNTEAFF. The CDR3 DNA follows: TGTGCCAGCAGTGGGGCTGTGGGCAGGGAGGGGTATAACACTGAAGCTTTCTTT.